This T cell receptor (beta chain) was observed in a study of T cell repertoires in cytomegalovirus infection. Study-wide context: Both a matching HLA type and CMV infection were indicated by public TCR beta signatures.

Study observations and caveats: HLA-C-restricted CMV-specific TCR beta clonotypes prevailed in the ex vivo response.

This clonotype was seen ten or more times. Its antigen is unidentified. From the reads, TCRdb called clonotypes with MiXCR, one entry per CDR3 protein. The sample has 500,000 or so distinct CDR3 sequences; about 17% are singletons. The CDR3 sequence is 15 residues long. The V gene's germline CDR1 is LNHDA and CDR2 SQIVND (reference sequence). With 3 bases removed from V and 6 bases from J, the gap between germline ends came to 15 bases. This TCR was sampled from a human donor in good health (CMV status not recorded). Some clones in this sample may be carry-over from other donors' samples. The sequenced sample consisted of CD8+ T cells from PBMCs. The chain couples TRBV19 to TRBJ2-1; D is uncertain. DNA of the CDR3: TGTGCCAGTAGTATTATGTCCTCAACCCGCAATGAGCAGTTCTTC. Residues: CASSIMSSTRNEQFF.